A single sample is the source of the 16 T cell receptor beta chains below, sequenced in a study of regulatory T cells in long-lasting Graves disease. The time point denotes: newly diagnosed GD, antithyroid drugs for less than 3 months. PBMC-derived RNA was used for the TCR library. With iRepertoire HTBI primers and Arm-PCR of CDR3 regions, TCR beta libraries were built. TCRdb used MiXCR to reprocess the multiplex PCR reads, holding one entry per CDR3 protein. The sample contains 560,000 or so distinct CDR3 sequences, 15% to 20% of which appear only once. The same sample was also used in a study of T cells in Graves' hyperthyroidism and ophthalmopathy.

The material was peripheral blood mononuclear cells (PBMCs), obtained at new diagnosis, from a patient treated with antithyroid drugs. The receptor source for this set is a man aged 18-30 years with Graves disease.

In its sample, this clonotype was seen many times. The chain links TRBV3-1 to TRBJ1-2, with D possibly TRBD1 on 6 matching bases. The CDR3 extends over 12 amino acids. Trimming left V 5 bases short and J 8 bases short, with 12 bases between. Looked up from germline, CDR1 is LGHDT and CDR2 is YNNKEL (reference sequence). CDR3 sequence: CASSWQGRGYTF. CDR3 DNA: TGTGCCAGCAGCTGGCAGGGGCGAGGCTACACCTTC.

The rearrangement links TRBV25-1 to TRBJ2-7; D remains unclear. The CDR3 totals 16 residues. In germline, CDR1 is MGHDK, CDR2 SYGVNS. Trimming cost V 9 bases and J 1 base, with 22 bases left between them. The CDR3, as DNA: TGTGCCAGATGCGGTTGTAGCCCAGGTTGTTCCTACGAGCAGTACTTC. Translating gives CARCGCSPGCSYEQYF.

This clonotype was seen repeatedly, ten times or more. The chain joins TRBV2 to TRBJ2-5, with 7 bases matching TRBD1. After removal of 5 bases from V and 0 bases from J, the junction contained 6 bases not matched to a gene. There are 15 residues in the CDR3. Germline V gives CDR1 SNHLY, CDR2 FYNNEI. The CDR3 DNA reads TGTGCCAGCAGTACCGGGACAGCGTACCAAGAGACCCAGTACTTC. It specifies CASSTGTAYQETQYF.

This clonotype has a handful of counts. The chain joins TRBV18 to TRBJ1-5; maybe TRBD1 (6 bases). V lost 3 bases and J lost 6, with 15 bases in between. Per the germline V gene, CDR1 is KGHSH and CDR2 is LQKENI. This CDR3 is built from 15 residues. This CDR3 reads CASSPGQSGGQPQHF. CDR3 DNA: TGTGCCAGCTCACCCGGACAGTCTGGGGGTCAGCCCCAGCATTTT.

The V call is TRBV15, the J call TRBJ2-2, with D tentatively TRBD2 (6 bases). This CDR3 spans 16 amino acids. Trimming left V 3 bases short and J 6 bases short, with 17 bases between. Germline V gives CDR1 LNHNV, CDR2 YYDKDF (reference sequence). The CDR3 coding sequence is TGTGCCACCAGCAGGCCCCGAGTTGGGGGGTCCGGGGAGCTGTTTTTT. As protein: CATSRPRVGGSGELFF.

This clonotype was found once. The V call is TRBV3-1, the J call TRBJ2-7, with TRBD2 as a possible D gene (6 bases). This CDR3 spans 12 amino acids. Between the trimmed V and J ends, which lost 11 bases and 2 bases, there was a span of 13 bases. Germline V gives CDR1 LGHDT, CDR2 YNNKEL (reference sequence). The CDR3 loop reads CAPGAGTYEQYF. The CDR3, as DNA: TGTGCCCCCGGGGCGGGAACCTACGAGCAGTACTTC.

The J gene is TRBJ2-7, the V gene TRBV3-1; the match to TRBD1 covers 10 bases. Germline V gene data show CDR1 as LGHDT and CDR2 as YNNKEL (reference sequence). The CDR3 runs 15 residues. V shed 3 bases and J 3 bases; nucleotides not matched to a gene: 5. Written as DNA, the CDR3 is TGTGCCAGCAGCCAGGGGGACAGGGGTGGCTACGAGCAGTACTTC. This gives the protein CASSQGDRGGYEQYF.

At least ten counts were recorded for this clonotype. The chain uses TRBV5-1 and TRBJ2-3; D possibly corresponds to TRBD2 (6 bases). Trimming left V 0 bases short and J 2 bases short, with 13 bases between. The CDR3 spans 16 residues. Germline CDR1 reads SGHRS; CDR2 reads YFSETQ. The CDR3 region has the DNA TGCGCCAGCAGCTTGGGAGTTGCGGGACTCACAGATACGCAGTATTTT. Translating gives CASSLGVAGLTDTQYF.

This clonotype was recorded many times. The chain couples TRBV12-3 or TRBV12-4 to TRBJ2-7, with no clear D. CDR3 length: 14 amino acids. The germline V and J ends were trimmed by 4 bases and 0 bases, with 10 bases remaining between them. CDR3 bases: TGTGCCAGCAGTTCGAGTTCTTACTCCTACGAGCAGTACTTC. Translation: CASSSSSYSYEQYF.

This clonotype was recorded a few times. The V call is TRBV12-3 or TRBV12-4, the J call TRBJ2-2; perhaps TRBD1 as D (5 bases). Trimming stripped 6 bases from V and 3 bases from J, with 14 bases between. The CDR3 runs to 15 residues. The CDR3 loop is CASSLKGPYTGELFF. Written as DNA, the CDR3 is TGTGCCAGCAGCCTGAAGGGGCCGTACACCGGGGAGCTGTTTTTT.

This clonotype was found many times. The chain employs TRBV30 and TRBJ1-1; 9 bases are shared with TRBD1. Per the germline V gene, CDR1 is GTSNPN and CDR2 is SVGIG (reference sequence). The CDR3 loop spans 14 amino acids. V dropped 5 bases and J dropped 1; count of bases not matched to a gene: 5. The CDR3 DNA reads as TGTGCCTGGGGCGCGGGACAGGGGAACACTGAAGCTTTCTTT. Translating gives CAWGAGQGNTEAFF.

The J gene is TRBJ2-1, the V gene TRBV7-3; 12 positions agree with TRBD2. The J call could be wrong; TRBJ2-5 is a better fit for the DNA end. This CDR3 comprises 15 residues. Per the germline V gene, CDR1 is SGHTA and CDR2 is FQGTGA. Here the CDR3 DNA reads TGTGCCAGCAGCTGGACTAGCGGGATTACGGAGACCCAGTACTTC. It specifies CASSWTSGITETQYF.

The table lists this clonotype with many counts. CDR3 nucleotides: TGTGCCAGCAGCCTTTGGGCCCCGAGGGACACAGATACGCAGTATTTT. This codes for CASSLWAPRDTDTQYF. This rearrangement joins TRBV12-3 or TRBV12-4 to TRBJ2-3, with D maybe TRBD2 (5 bases). Trimming stripped 6 bases from V and 2 bases from J, with 18 bases between. The CDR3 is made up of 16 amino acids.

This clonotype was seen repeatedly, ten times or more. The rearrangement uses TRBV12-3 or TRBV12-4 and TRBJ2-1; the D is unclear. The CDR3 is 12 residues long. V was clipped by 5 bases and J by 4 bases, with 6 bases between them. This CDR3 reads CASSPTYNEQFF. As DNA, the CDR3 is TGTGCCAGCAGTCCCACTTACAATGAGCAGTTCTTC.

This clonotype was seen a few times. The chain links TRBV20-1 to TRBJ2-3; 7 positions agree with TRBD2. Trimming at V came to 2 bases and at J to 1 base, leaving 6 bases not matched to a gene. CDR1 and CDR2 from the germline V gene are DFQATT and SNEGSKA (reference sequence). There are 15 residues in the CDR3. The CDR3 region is CSARKTLAGTDTQYF. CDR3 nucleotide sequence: TGCAGTGCTAGAAAAACCCTAGCGGGCACAGATACGCAGTATTTT.

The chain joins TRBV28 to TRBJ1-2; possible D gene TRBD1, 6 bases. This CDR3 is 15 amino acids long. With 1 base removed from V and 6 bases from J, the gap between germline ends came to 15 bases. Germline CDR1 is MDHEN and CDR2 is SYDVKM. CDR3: CASSLFRAGANGYTF. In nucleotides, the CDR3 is TGTGCCAGCAGTTTATTTCGGGCAGGGGCAAATGGCTACACCTTC.